One sample yielded the 28 T cell receptor beta chains listed below, sequenced in a study of T cells expressing NK-cell markers. TCRdb reprocessed the 5' RACE reads, keeping one entry per CDR3 protein, no DNA. This listing includes about 260,000 distinct CDR3 sequences. The specimen was blood T cells: a sorted CD56 or NKG2C T cell subset, CD4+ or CD8+ T cells, or bulk PBMC T cells (not recorded which). The receptors originated from a woman between 18 and 75 years old in good health.

The chain joins TRBV6-1 to TRBJ2-7. CDR1 is MNHNS and CDR2 is SASEGT in the germline V gene. There are 14 residues in the CDR3. The CDR3 loop is CASSAGSPPYEQYF.

The rearrangement uses TRBV7-2 and TRBJ2-1. This CDR3 has 12 amino acids. CDR1 and CDR2 from the germline V gene are SGHTA and FQGNSA. The CDR3 spells CASSFMTSEQFF.

V is TRBV20-1 and J is TRBJ1-2; no DNA is available, so the TRBD1 call from TCRdb remains unchecked. The CDR3 contains 13 residues. Germline V gene lookup returns CDR1 DFQATT and CDR2 SNEGSKA (reference sequence). The CDR3: CSAMDRVNYGYTF.

The chain couples TRBV20-1 to TRBJ1-1; TCRdb indicates TRBD1, and absent DNA this call remains unverified. This CDR3 contains 15 residues. The germline V gene encodes CDR1 DFQATT and CDR2 SNEGSKA (reference sequence). CDR3 in amino acids: CSAREAGGISDHSFF.

The chain has TRBV14 and TRBJ2-1; the TCRdb call, TRBD1, lacks DNA for checking. The V gene's germline CDR1 is SGHDN and CDR2 FVKESK. The CDR3 length is 14 residues. The CDR3 sequence is CASSQARGPNEQFF.

CDR3 residues: CSVAGGWTEAFF. The chain couples TRBV29-1 to TRBJ1-1. The CDR3 sequence is 12 residues long. Germline V lookup: CDR1 SQVTM, CDR2 ANQGSEA.

V and J are TRBV12-3 or TRBV12-4 and TRBJ2-4. The CDR3 spans 14 residues. CDR3 loop: CASSLKLWQNIQYF.

This sequence joins TRBV18 and TRBJ2-5; as DNA is missing, the TRBD1 call by TCRdb cannot be tested. CDR3 length equals 17 residues. Germline CDR1 and CDR2: KGHSH and LQKENI. The CDR3 protein is CASSPPKPTGAKETQYF.

V and J are TRBV20-1 and TRBJ1-2; absent DNA, TCRdb's TRBD1 call cannot be checked. This CDR3 is 12 amino acids long. Germline CDR1 DFQATT, CDR2 SNEGSKA (reference sequence). The CDR3 protein is CSAGAELDGYTF.

The V and J genes are TRBV20-1 and TRBJ2-2; TCRdb designates TRBD2, a call that cannot be tested without DNA. This CDR3 is 15 amino acids long. Germline V gene data show CDR1 as DFQATT and CDR2 as SNEGSKA (reference sequence). The CDR3 loop is CSARGLAGFTGELFF.

This rearrangement joins TRBV7-2 to TRBJ2-3; there is no DNA to check the TCRdb D call of TRBD1. The length of the CDR3 is 13 residues. The germline CDR1 and CDR2 sequences are SGHTA and FQGNSA. The CDR3 sequence is CASTNPGTDTQYF.

V and J are TRBV28 and TRBJ1-4. Looked up from germline, CDR1 is MDHEN and CDR2 is SYDVKM. The CDR3 has 14 residues. CDR3: CATFGRDDNEKLFF.

The CDR3 region is CASSIDAGTEAFF. The chain joins TRBV19 to TRBJ1-1; the TCRdb call, TRBD1, lacks DNA for checking. The CDR3 is 13 residues long. Germline V CDR1 and CDR2: LNHDA, SQIVND (reference sequence).

The chain combines TRBV6-5 with TRBJ1-6. Per germline, CDR1 MNHEY and CDR2 SVGAGI. This CDR3 contains 14 residues. CDR3 protein: CASSYDTSNSPLHF.

The gene calls are TRBV5-1 and TRBJ1-4; the D gene TCRdb calls, TRBD1, cannot be checked with no DNA. Germline CDR1 reads SGHRS; CDR2 reads YFSETQ. The CDR3 extends over 16 amino acids. The CDR3 loop reads CASSLAVGTENEKLFF.

The chain links TRBV12-3 or TRBV12-4 to TRBJ1-5; TCRdb's D call of TRBD1 is untestable without DNA. There are 14 residues in the CDR3. The CDR3: CASSPGTVLEPQHF.

This chain uses TRBV28 with TRBJ1-5; the D call of TRBD1 rests on TCRdb alone, since no DNA is present to check it. The CDR3 consists of 16 residues. Germline V CDR1 and CDR2: MDHEN, SYDVKM. Here the CDR3 reads CASSPTGTVSNQPQHF.

The V and J genes are TRBV20-1 and TRBJ1-5; without DNA, the TCRdb call of TRBD1 cannot be checked. Per the germline V gene, CDR1 is DFQATT and CDR2 is SNEGSKA (reference sequence). The CDR3 spans 12 residues. CDR3 region: CSAQGGNQPQHF.

The chain links TRBV12-3 or TRBV12-4 to TRBJ1-2. The CDR3 runs to 15 residues. CDR3 residues: CASSRLREGPSGYTF.

The chain combines TRBV6-1 with TRBJ2-1; TCRdb outputs TRBD1, but without DNA this stays unchecked. The germline gives CDR1 MNHNS, CDR2 SASEGT. The CDR3 loop spans 17 amino acids. The CDR3 region is CASSPATPVRSYNEQFF.

The chain combines TRBV5-1 with TRBJ1-1. The CDR3 runs 16 residues. Germline CDR1 and CDR2: SGHRS and YFSETQ. This CDR3 is CASSLAGSGGNTEAFF.

The chain recombines TRBV5-1 with TRBJ2-5; TCRdb's D call, TRBD2, is unchecked because there is no DNA. Per the germline V gene, CDR1 is SGHRS and CDR2 is YFSETQ. CDR3 size: 15 residues. The CDR3 here is CASSSASGRKETQYF.

The chain has TRBV20-1 and TRBJ1-2. Germline CDR1 is DFQATT and CDR2 is SNEGSKA (reference sequence). CDR3 length: 12 residues. This chain's CDR3 is CSASGSEYGYTF.

The gene calls are TRBV4-1 and TRBJ2-2; TCRdb designates TRBD2, a call that cannot be tested without DNA. CDR1 is MGHRA and CDR2 is YSYEKL in the germline V gene. The CDR3 runs 15 residues. This CDR3 reads CASSQPLRSSGELFF.

CDR3 amino acids: CASSLVGQGLAGYTF. The genes are TRBV7-2 and TRBJ1-2; as DNA is missing, the TRBD1 call by TCRdb cannot be tested. CDR1 SGHTA and CDR2 FQGNSA come from the germline V gene. The length of the CDR3 is 15 residues.

This chain links TRBV20-1 with TRBJ1-5; TCRdb calls TRBD1, which cannot be checked without DNA. The CDR3 sequence is 17 residues long. CDR1 is DFQATT and CDR2 is SNEGSKA in the germline V gene (reference sequence). The CDR3 sequence: CSAPDRGQGGFNQPQHF.

The rearrangement links TRBV6-1 to TRBJ2-1; the TRBD2 assignment by TCRdb is unverifiable without DNA. CDR1 is MNHNS and CDR2 is SASEGT in the germline V gene. The CDR3 is made up of 18 amino acids. The CDR3 sequence is CASELDAGTSCSYNEQFF.

V and J are TRBV18 and TRBJ2-7. Germline values: CDR1 KGHSH, CDR2 LQKENI. This CDR3 is 14 amino acids long. The CDR3 protein is CASSPRRVEEEQYF.